The 26 T cell receptor beta chains in this list originate from one sample, sequenced in a study of PD-1 blockade in mismatch repair-deficient tumors. Repertoires were generated with immunoSEQ multiplex PCR, while TCRdb's copy carries only in-frame clones and drops some. The table has 75,000 to 85,000 clones, 81% seen once. This specimen was peripheral blood, taken 12 weeks after starting pembrolizumab. The receptors derive from an adult with mismatch repair-deficient cancer.

Points on this clone: At one end the junction does not follow the germline gene, possibly because of a read error. The CDR3 DNA follows: TGTGCTAGCAGCTTAGCGGGAGGAGTAGATACGCAGTATTTT. This encodes CASSLAGGVDTQYF. This chain connects TRBV7-7 to TRBJ2-3, with 10 bases fitting TRBD2. The CDR3 consists of 14 residues. From germline, CDR1 is SSHAT and CDR2 FNYEAQ (reference sequence).

This chain links TRBV11-2 with TRBJ2-4, with TRBD1 as a possible D gene (6 bases). This CDR3 has 16 amino acids. V lost 3 bases and J lost 4, with 16 bases in between. CDR1 and CDR2 from the germline V gene are SGHAT and FQNNGV. Here the CDR3 DNA reads TGTGCCAGCAGCTTGAACAGGGTTGGGGCAAAAAACATTCAGTACTTC. Protein product: CASSLNRVGAKNIQYF.

The chain carries TRBV10-3 and TRBJ2-1, with TRBD2 identical over 8 bases. This CDR3 is built from 17 residues. The V gene's germline CDR1 is ENHRY and CDR2 SYGVKD. V was clipped by 8 bases and J by 9 bases; unmatched bases: 21. Written as DNA, the CDR3 is TGTGCCATCGGAAAGACTAGCGTAAAGGGGGAGGGGGGTGAGCAGTTCTTC. This encodes CAIGKTSVKGEGGEQFF.

This sequence joins TRBV6-4 and TRBJ2-3; D is perhaps TRBD2 (6 bases). V was trimmed by 3 bases and J by 4 bases, leaving 8 bases between them. This CDR3 has 13 residues. The V gene's germline CDR1 is MRHNA and CDR2 SNTAGT. CDR3 sequence reads: CASSEEGPDTQYF. In nucleotides, the CDR3 is TGTGCCAGCAGTGAGGAGGGGCCAGATACGCAGTATTTT.

The rearrangement links TRBV7-2 to TRBJ2-7; D not certain. This CDR3 has 13 residues. V lost 1 base, J lost 7 bases, and 11 bases lay in between. Germline CDR1 and CDR2: SGHTA and FQGNSA. The CDR3 sequence is CASSLEVLREQYF. CDR3 nucleotide sequence: TGTGCCAGCAGCTTAGAGGTGTTACGGGAGCAGTACTTC.

The chain combines TRBV7-6 with TRBJ2-3, with no clear D. Germline loops: CDR1 SGHVS, CDR2 FNYEAQ. V gave up 4 bases and J gave up 3 bases, with 8 bases separating them. This CDR3 region has 13 residues. CDR3 nucleotide sequence: TGTGCCAGCAGCTCCGGCCCGACAGATACGCAGTATTTT. It is translated as CASSSGPTDTQYF.

V and J are TRBV6-1 and TRBJ1-4, with 8 positions matching TRBD1. The length of the CDR3 is 16 residues. V shed 2 bases, J shed 6 bases, and the junction held 8 bases outside the gene matches. CDR1 and CDR2 from the germline V gene are MNHNS and SASEGT. CDR3 in DNA: TGTGCCAGCAGTGAATCGGGCGGACAGGGTGATGAAAAACTGTTTTTT. Translated, it gives CASSESGGQGDEKLFF.

The rearrangement links TRBV7-6 to TRBJ2-2; the D is unclear. This CDR3 has 16 amino acids. Germline values: CDR1 SGHVS, CDR2 FNYEAQ. Trimming cost V 3 bases and J 2 bases, with 13 bases left between them. CDR3 bases: TGTGCCAGCAGCTTGTGGCCCATCCGTAACACCGGGGAGCTGTTTTTT. It translates to CASSLWPIRNTGELFF.

This clone was detected a few times. The rearrangement uses TRBV30 and TRBJ1-4, with 7 bases lining up with TRBD1. This CDR3 is built from 13 residues. Germline CDR1 is GTSNPN and CDR2 is SVGIG (reference sequence). V gave up 3 bases and J gave up 6 bases; unmatched junction bases: 4. CDR3 protein: CAWRRQGDEKLFF. DNA for the CDR3: TGTGCCTGGAGGAGACAGGGCGATGAAAAACTGTTTTTT.

V and J are TRBV9 and TRBJ1-1; no clear D. CDR3 length: 14 residues. The germline CDR1 and CDR2 sequences are SGDLS and YYNGEE. Trimming shortened V by 3 bases and J by 1 base, and 10 bases separated the two germline ends. CDR3 sequence reads: CASSDPNSNTEAFF. CDR3 coding DNA: TGTGCCAGCAGCGACCCGAATTCGAACACTGAAGCTTTCTTT. Complete variable domain (other parts from reference TRBV9 and TRBJ1-1): DSGVTQTPKHLITATGQRVTLRCSPRSGDLSVYWYQQSLDQGLQFLIQYYNGEERAKGNILERFSAQQFPDLHSELNLSSLELGDSALYFCASSDPNSNTEAFFGQGTRLTVV.

This clone has more than one count but fewer than ten. The rearrangement uses TRBV7-9 and TRBJ2-1, with TRBD1 matching 7 bases. The V gene end was trimmed by 5 bases and the J gene end by 4 bases; junction bases not matched to a gene: 11. The CDR3 has 16 amino acids. CDR1 and CDR2 (germline): SEHNR, FQNEAQ (reference sequence). In DNA form, the CDR3 reads TGTGCCAGCAGCCCACCTCCGGGACAGAAATACAATGAGCAGTTCTTC. It is translated as CASSPPPGQKYNEQFF.

The chain couples TRBV7-9 to TRBJ2-1; 8 bases align to TRBD2. The V gene's germline CDR1 is SEHNR and CDR2 FQNEAQ (reference sequence). CDR3 length: 16 amino acids. Trimming cost V 5 bases and J 6 bases; bases outside gene matches: 12. The CDR3 coding sequence is TGTGCCAGCAGCCCGCCGATGATGGCGGGAGGCAATGAGCAGTTCTTC. Residues: CASSPPMMAGGNEQFF.

The chain carries TRBV2 and TRBJ2-7; the D is unclear. Per the germline V gene, CDR1 is SNHLY and CDR2 is FYNNEI. There are 11 residues in the CDR3. V dropped 4 bases and J dropped 6 bases, with 7 bases sitting between them. The CDR3 nucleotides are TGTGCCAGCAGTGCCGACTCCGAGCAGTACTTC. Amino acid sequence: CASSADSEQYF.

The chain carries TRBV10-1 and TRBJ2-7, with 8 bases identical to TRBD1. V trimming: 6 bases; J trimming: 6 bases; junction bases outside the gene matches: 13. The CDR3 runs to 15 residues. Germline-derived CDR1 and CDR2 are WNHNN and SYGVQD (reference sequence). Here the CDR3 DNA reads TGCGCCAGCAGCGCTCACAGGGGGTTAAGGGGCGAGCAGTACTTC. This encodes CASSAHRGLRGEQYF.

The chain links TRBV19 to TRBJ1-5; TRBD1 matches at 7 bases. CDR3 length equals 13 residues. V shed 6 bases and J 5 bases; nucleotides not matched to a gene: 4. Germline V gene lookup returns CDR1 LNHDA and CDR2 SQIVND (reference sequence). CDR3 region: CASSRDRDQPQHF. CDR3 DNA sequence: TGTGCCAGTAGCCGTGACAGGGATCAGCCCCAGCATTTT.

The V gene is TRBV12-5, the J gene TRBJ2-5, with D possibly matching TRBD1 (6 bases). The CDR3 loop spans 13 amino acids. Per germline, CDR1 LGHNT and CDR2 FRNRAP. Trimming shortened V by 5 bases and J by 2 bases, and 9 bases separated the two germline ends. The CDR3: CASGGTPQETQYF. The CDR3 region has the DNA TGTGCTAGTGGTGGGACACCACAAGAGACCCAGTACTTC.

The V gene is TRBV5-6, the J gene TRBJ1-4; TRBD1 aligns across 7 bases. The ends lost 2 bases at V and 4 bases at J; junction bases unmatched: 5. Germline CDR1 is SGHDT and CDR2 is YYEEEE. There are 15 residues in the CDR3. The CDR3: CASSLQGHLNEKLFF. In DNA form, the CDR3 reads TGTGCCAGCAGCTTACAGGGGCACCTTAATGAAAAACTGTTTTTT.

J is TRBJ1-1 and V is TRBV6-5; 8 bases agree with TRBD1. CDR3 length: 13 amino acids. Germline V lookup: CDR1 MNHEY, CDR2 SVGAGI. With V trimmed by 7 bases and J by 10 bases, 11 bases remained unmatched. The chain's CDR3 is CASISTGGGGAFF. CDR3 DNA sequence: TGTGCCAGCATCTCTACAGGGGGTGGTGGAGCTTTCTTT.

This rearrangement joins TRBV6-4 to TRBJ2-5, with D perhaps TRBD1 or TRBD2 (5 bases each). V was cut by 6 bases and J by 3 bases, with 17 bases left in between. CDR1 and CDR2 from the germline V gene are MRHNA and SNTAGT. This CDR3 has 15 amino acids. The chain's CDR3 is CASRYGAQSEETQYF. The CDR3 DNA sequence: TGTGCCAGCAGATACGGGGCCCAGAGCGAAGAGACCCAGTACTTC.

The J gene is TRBJ2-3, the V gene TRBV5-1; 10 bases match TRBD2. V shed 4 bases, J shed 7 bases, and the junction held 6 bases outside the gene matches. Germline V gene lookup returns CDR1 SGHRS and CDR2 YFSETQ. This CDR3 is built from 14 residues. As DNA, the CDR3 is TGCGCCAGCAGCCCTCAGGGACTAGCGCATACGCAGTATTTT. It specifies CASSPQGLAHTQYF.

This clone came up once. Other DNA sequences from this sample encode an identical CDR3 as well. This rearrangement joins TRBV9 to TRBJ2-7; D assignment may be TRBD1 or TRBD2 (5 bases each). V was trimmed by 2 bases and J by 0 bases, leaving 12 bases between them. Germline CDR1 reads SGDLS; CDR2 reads YYNGEE. This CDR3 comprises 15 residues. In DNA form, the CDR3 reads TGTGCCAGCAGCGTTTTCCCAGGGAGCTCCTACGAGCAGTACTTC. Translated, it gives CASSVFPGSSYEQYF.

This clone was seen only once. This chain links TRBV6-5 with TRBJ1-4; TRBD1 might be the D (6 bases). The CDR3 is 15 amino acids. Trimming removed 10 bases at V and 8 bases at J, with 23 bases between. Germline CDR1 MNHEY, CDR2 SVGAGI. The CDR3 DNA reads as TGTGCCACCGGCGCGCGGGGGGCGAGTGAAGAAAAACTGTTTTTT. It translates to CATGARGASEEKLFF.

The chain joins TRBV6-5 to TRBJ2-3; 7 nucleotides match TRBD1. The CDR3 extends over 15 amino acids. Germline CDR1 MNHEY, CDR2 SVGAGI. The trim removed 6 bases at V and 4 bases at J, leaving 10 bases unmatched. The CDR3 nucleotides read TGTGCCAGCAGGCGAGACAGGGTTTGGCCAGATACGCAGTATTTT. Protein sequence: CASRRDRVWPDTQYF.

The rearrangement links TRBV5-1 to TRBJ2-7, with a possible D match to TRBD2 (5 bases). Trimming took off 4 bases at V and 6 bases at J, with 17 bases between the two ends. The CDR3 is 14 amino acids. Per the germline V gene, CDR1 is SGHRS and CDR2 is YFSETQ. CDR3 loop: CASSPGISSSEQYF. CDR3 sequence (DNA): TGCGCCAGCAGCCCCGGGATTTCGTCTAGCGAGCAGTACTTC.

The chain combines TRBV7-3 with TRBJ2-2; 7 bases agree with TRBD2. Germline values: CDR1 SGHTA, CDR2 FQGTGA. V trimming: 2 bases; J trimming: 0 bases; junction bases outside the gene matches: 12. The CDR3 contains 19 residues. The CDR3: CASSLGGSRFDANTGELFF. Written as DNA, the CDR3 is TGTGCCAGCAGCTTAGGCGGGAGTAGGTTCGACGCGAACACCGGGGAGCTGTTTTTT.

The genes are TRBV9 and TRBJ2-7, with TRBD2 identical over 12 bases. There are 17 residues in the CDR3. The V gene's germline CDR1 is SGDLS and CDR2 YYNGEE. Losses at the gene ends were 0 bases for V and 0 bases for J; bases not matched to a gene: 4. The CDR3 nucleotides are TGTGCCAGCAGCGTAGCTCCGACTAGCGGGAGCTCCTACGAGCAGTACTTC. Translated, it gives CASSVAPTSGSSYEQYF.